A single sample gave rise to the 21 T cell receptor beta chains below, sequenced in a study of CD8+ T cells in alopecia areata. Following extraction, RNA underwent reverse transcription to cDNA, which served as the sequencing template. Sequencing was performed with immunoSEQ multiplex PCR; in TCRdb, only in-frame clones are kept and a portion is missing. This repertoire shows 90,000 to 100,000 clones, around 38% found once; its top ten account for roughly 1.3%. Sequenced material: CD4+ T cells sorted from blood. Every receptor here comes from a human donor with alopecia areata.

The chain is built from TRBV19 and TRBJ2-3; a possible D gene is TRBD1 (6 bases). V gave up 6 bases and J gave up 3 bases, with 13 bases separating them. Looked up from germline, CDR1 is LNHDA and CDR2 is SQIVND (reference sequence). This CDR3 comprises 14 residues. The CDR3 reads CASRDSHLTDTQYF. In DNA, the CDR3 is TGTGCCAGTAGGGACAGTCATCTGACAGATACGCAGTATTTT.

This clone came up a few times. CDR3 sequence (DNA): TGTGCCATCTGGAGTTTAGGCTACGAGCAGTACTTC. It is translated as CAIWSLGYEQYF. The gene calls are TRBV6-6 and TRBJ2-7; the D is unclear. Germline V CDR1 and CDR2: MNHNY, SVGAGI (reference sequence). Trimming removed 10 bases at V and 3 bases at J, with 13 bases between. The CDR3 has 12 residues.

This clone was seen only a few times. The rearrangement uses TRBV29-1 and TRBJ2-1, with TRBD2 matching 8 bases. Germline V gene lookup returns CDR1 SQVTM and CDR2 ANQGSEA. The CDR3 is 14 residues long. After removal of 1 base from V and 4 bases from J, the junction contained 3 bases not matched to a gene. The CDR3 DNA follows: TGCAGCGTTGAAGGCGGGGGGAAGTACAATGAGCAGTTCTTC. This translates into CSVEGGGKYNEQFF.

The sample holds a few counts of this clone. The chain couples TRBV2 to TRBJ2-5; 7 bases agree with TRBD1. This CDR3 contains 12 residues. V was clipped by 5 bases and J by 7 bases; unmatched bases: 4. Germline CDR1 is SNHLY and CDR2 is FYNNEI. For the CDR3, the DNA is TGTGCCAGCAGTACAGGGGTGGGGACCCAGTACTTC. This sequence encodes CASSTGVGTQYF.

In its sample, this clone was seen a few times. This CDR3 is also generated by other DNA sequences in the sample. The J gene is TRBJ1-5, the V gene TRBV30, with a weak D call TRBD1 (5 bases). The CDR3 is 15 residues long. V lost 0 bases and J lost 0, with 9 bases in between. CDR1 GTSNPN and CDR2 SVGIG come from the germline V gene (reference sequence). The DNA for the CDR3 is TGTGCCTGGAGTGTACTCGGGGGTAGCAATCAGCCCCAGCATTTT. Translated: CAWSVLGGSNQPQHF.

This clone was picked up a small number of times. The CDR3 bases are TGCGCCAGCAGCCAAGGAGGAAGGCGTCAGCCCGCAACTAATGAAAAACTGTTTTTT. Its translation is CASSQGGRRQPATNEKLFF. This chain joins TRBV4-3 and TRBJ1-4, with no clear D. V was shortened by 1 base and J by 0 bases, with 18 bases between the two germline ends. The germline V gene has CDR1 LGHNA and CDR2 YSLEER. This CDR3 has 19 residues.

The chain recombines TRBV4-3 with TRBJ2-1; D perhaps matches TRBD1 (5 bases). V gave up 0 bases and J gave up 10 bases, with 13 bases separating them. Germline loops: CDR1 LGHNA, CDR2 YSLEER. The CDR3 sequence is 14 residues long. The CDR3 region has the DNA TGCGCCAGCAGCCAAGAGATGGGGCCGTACGAGCAGTTCTTC. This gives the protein CASSQEMGPYEQFF.

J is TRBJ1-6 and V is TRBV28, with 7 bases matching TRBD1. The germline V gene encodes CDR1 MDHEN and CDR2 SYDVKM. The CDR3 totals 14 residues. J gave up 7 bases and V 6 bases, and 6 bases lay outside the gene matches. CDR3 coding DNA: TGTGCCAGCAGACTGGGACAGCTAAATTCACCCCTCCACTTT. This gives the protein CASRLGQLNSPLHF.

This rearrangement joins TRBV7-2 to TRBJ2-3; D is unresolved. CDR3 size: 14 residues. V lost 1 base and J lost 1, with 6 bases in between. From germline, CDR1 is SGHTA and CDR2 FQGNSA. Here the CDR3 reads CASSLETGTDTQYF. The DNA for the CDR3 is TGTGCCAGCAGCTTAGAGACGGGCACAGATACGCAGTATTTT.

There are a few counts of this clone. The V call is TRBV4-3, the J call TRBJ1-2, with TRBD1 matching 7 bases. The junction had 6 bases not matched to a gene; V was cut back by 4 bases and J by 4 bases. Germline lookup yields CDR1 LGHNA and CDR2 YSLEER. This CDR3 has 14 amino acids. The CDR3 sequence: CASSPPGGSYGYTF. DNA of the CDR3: TGCGCCAGCAGCCCCCCAGGGGGGTCCTATGGCTACACCTTC.

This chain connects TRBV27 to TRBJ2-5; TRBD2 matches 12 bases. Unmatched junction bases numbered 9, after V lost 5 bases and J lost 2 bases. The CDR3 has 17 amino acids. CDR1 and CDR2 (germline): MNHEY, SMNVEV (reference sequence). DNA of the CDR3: TGTGCCAGCAGTCCGGGAAGACTAGCGGGAGCACAAGAGACCCAGTACTTC. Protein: CASSPGRLAGAQETQYF.

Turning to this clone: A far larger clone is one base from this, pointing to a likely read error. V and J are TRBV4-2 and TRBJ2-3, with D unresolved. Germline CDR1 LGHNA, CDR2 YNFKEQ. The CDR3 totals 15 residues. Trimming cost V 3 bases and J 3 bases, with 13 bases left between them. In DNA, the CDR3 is TGTGCCAGCAGCCAGGTTTCGTCCCCAACAGATACGCAGTATTTT. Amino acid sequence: CASSQVSSPTDTQYF.

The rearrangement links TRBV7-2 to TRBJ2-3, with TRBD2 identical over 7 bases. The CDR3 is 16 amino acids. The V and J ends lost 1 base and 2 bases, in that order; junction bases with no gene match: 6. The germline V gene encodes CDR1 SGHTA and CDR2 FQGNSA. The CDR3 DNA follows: TGTGCCAGCAGCTTAGTACGCGGGAGTTCCACAGATACGCAGTATTTT. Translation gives CASSLVRGSSTDTQYF.

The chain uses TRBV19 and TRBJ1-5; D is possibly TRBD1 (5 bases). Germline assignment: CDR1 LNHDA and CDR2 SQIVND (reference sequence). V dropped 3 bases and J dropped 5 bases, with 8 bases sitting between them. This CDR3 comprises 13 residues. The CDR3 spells CASSIGTYQPQHF. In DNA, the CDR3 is TGTGCCAGTAGTATTGGGACGTATCAGCCCCAGCATTTT.

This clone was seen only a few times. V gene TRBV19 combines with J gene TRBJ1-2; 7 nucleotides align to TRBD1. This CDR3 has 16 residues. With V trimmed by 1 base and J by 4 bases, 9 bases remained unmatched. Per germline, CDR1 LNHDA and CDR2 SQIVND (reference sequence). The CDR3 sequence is CASSIALDRPSYGYTF. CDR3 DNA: TGTGCCAGTAGTATAGCACTGGACAGGCCCAGCTATGGCTACACCTTC.

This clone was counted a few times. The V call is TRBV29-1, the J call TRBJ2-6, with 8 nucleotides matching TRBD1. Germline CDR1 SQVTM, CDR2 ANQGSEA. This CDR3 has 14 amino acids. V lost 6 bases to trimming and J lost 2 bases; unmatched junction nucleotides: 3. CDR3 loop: CSVTDRAGANVLTF. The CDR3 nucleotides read TGCAGCGTAACGGACAGGGCTGGGGCCAACGTCCTGACTTTC.

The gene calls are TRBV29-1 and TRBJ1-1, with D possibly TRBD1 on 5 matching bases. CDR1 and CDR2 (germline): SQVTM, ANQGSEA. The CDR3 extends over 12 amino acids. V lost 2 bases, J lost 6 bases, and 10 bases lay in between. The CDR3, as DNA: TGCAGCGTTGAACCCGGGGGGGCTGAAGCTTTCTTT. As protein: CSVEPGGAEAFF.

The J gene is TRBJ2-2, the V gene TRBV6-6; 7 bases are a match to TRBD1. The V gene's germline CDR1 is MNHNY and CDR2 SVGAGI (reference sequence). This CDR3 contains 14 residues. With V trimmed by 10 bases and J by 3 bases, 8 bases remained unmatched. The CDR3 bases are TGTGCCACCCACTGGGACAGCGACACCGGGGAGCTGTTTTTT. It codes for CATHWDSDTGELFF.

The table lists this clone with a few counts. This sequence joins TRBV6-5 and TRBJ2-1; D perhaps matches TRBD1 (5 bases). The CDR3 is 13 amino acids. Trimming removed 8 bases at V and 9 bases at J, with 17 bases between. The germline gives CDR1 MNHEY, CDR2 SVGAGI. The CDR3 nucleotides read TGTGCCAGCGTAAGGGGTTCTTCGGCTGAGCAGTTCTTC. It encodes CASVRGSSAEQFF.

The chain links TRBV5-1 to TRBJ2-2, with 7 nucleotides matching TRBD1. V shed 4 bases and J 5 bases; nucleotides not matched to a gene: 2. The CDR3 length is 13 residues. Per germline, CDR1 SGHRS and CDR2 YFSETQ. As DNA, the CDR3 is TGCGCCAGCAGCCAACAGGGGACCGGGGAGCTGTTTTTT. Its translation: CASSQQGTGELFF.

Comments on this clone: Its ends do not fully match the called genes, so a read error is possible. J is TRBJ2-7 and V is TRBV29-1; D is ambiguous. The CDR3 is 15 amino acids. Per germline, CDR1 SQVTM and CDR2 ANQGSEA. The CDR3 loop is CSVSLGSHYSYEQYF. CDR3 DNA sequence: TGCAGCGTTAGCTTAGGGTCACACTACTCCTACGAGCAATACTTC.